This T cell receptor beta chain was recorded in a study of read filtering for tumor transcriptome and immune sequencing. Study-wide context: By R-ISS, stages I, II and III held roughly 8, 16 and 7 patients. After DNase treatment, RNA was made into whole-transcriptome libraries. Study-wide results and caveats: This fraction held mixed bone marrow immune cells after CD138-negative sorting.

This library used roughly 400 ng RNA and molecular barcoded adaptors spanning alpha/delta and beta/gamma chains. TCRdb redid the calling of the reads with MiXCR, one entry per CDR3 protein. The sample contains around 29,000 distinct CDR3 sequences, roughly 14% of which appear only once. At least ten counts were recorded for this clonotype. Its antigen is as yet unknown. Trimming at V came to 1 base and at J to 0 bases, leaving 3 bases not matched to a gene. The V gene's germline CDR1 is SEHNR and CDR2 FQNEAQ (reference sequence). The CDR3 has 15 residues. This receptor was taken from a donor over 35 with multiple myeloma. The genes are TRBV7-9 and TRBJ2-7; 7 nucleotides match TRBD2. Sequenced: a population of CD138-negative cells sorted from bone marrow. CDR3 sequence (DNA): TGTGCCAGCAGCTTAGAAGGCGGGAGCTCCTACGAGCAGTACTTC. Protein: CASSLEGGSSYEQYF.